This note documents a single TCR beta chain sequence. Its antigen remains unidentified. Generated by immunoSEQ multiplex PCR, the TCRdb table keeps only in-frame clones and is missing some. The table lists roughly 320,000 clones, about 86% of them singletons. This sample is drawn from a study of Ad26.COV2.S vaccination and SARS-CoV-2 variants. Study results and caveats: It was found that vaccine and placebo recipients had similar non-spike TCR breadth. The analyses of TCR breadth and depth may have understated the size of total T cell responses.

The treatment here: some 19 received Ad26.COV2.S at low or high dose, single or two shots; about 5 received placebo; per-sample allocation not given. The samples were gathered on day 63 after the first injection of vaccine or placebo. An Ad26 vector carrying the Wuhan-strain SARS-CoV-2 spike served as the vaccine. The TCR originated in a person aged 18-60 years who received the Ad26.COV2.S COVID-19 vaccine or a placebo. The sample here was peripheral blood, taken in a trial of Ad26.COV2.S vaccine versus placebo.

The CDR3 spells CASSPRDSNYGYTF. CDR3 bases: TGTGCCAGCAGCCCTAGAGACAGCAACTATGGCTACACCTTC. The chain recombines TRBV9 with TRBJ1-2, with D possibly matching TRBD1 (5 bases). This CDR3 has 14 amino acids. Per germline, CDR1 SGDLS and CDR2 YYNGEE. The V end lost 4 bases, the J end lost 2 bases, and 12 bases lay between the germline ends.